The clone carrying this T cell receptor (beta chain) showed up just a few times. Its antigen is still unknown. The sample is drawn from a study of OX40 agonist ivuxolimab in advanced cancers. As for the study in general: Patients with hepatocellular carcinoma, melanoma, renal cell or head and neck cancer made up the dose-escalation patients. Patients achieving partial responses numbered three: one hepatocellular carcinoma case and two cutaneous melanoma cases. The study, taken as a whole, reports: At doses 0.1 to 3.0 mg/kg, CD4+ and CD8+ clones expanded.

V lost 5 bases and J lost 12, with 5 bases in between. The CDR3 loop spans 8 amino acids. Looked up from germline, CDR1 is GTSNPN and CDR2 is SVGIG (reference sequence). Clones were read by immunoSEQ multiplex PCR, and TCRdb kept only the in-frame ones, dropping some. The sample contains approximately 54,000 clones, approximately 90% of which appear only once. The chain carries TRBV30 and TRBJ2-1; no clear D. This TCR came from an adult with an advanced solid tumor such as melanoma, head and neck, liver or kidney cancer. Sequenced here: CD4+ or CD8+ T cells sorted from blood, sampled in a trial of the OX40 agonist ivuxolimab. The CDR3: CAWAGQFF. CDR3 coding DNA: TGTGCCTGGGCCGGGCAGTTCTTC. The full variable domain, completed using reference TRBV30 and TRBJ2-1, is SQTIHQWPATLVQPVGSPLSLECTVEGTSNPNLYWYRQAAGRGLQLLFYSVGIGQISSEVPQNLSASRPQDRQFILSSKKLLLSDSGFYLCAWAGQFFGPGTRLTVL.